This record concerns one T cell receptor beta chain sequence. Germline-derived CDR1 and CDR2 are ENHRY and SYGVKD. The CDR3 runs 12 residues. The V end was cut by 10 bases, the J end by 3 bases, with 10 bases between. The sample originates from a study of blood T cell repertoires in COVID-19. On the study more broadly: The origin of the acute and convalescent COVID-19 samples was the United States, Italy and Spain. PBMCs, B-cell-depleted T cells, or T cells provided the cDNA or gDNA that made up the material.

Source study methods: Estimation of nucleated cell counts was performed using reference gene primer amplification. Here immunoSEQ multiplex PCR was the method, and the copy in TCRdb shows in-frame clones only, minus some. The V and J calls and clone size come from that table; D and trimming were worked out from the DNA. The table has fewer than 120,000 clones, 88% seen once. The TCR originated in a woman aged 50 to 60 with acute or convalescent COVID-19. The chain employs TRBV10-3 and TRBJ1-5; weak D call: TRBD1 (5 bases). Source material: peripheral blood. The CDR3 DNA sequence: TGTGCCACCCGACAGCTCAATCAGCCCCAGCATTTT. Translation: CATRQLNQPQHF.